Listed below are T cell receptor beta chains from one sample, sequenced in a study of blood T cell repertoires in COVID-19. Clones were read by immunoSEQ multiplex PCR, and TCRdb kept only the in-frame ones, dropping some. The table has hundreds of thousands of clones, approximately 86% seen once. Sequencing input: peripheral blood. Receptors originate from a man aged 70-80 years with acute or convalescent COVID-19. Each CDR3 is given with its conserved first and last residue. The order of the fields is D gene, clone size, J gene, V gene, CDR3 protein, CDR3 DNA. D genes are given only for firm matches. Clone size is given for some rows only: seen once, a few or many times, or a class if the clone is expanded.

- - TRBJ2-3 TRBV6-1 CASCSTGVFTDTQYF TGTGCCAGCTGTTCCACCGGGGTGTTCACAGATACGCAGTATTTT
TRBD1 - TRBJ1-1 TRBV5-1 CASRPGTENTEAFF TGCGCCAGCAGACCCGGGACAGAGAACACTGAAGCTTTCTTT
- - TRBJ2-3 TRBV14 CASSVGGPTDTQYF TGTGCCAGCAGCGTAGGCGGTCCCACAGATACGCAGTATTTT
- - TRBJ1-2 TRBV7-8 CASSLRTGINYGYTF TGTGCCAGCAGCTTGCGGACGGGGATAAACTATGGCTACACCTTC
TRBD1 - TRBJ1-6 TRBV2 CASSERLQGMGSPLHF TGTGCCAGCAGTGAAAGGCTACAGGGGATGGGCTCACCCCTCCACTTT
- - TRBJ1-2 TRBV12-3/TRBV12-4 CASSEQGHGYTF TGTGCCAGCAGTGAACAGGGTCATGGCTACACCTTC
- - TRBJ1-4 TRBV5-8 CASRQQGNEKLFF TGTGCCAGCAGACAACAGGGCAATGAAAAACTGTTTTTT
TRBD2 few TRBJ2-3 TRBV15 CATSTPMAGGPHITDTQYF TGTGCCACCAGCACCCCAATGGCGGGGGGTCCTCATATCACAGATACGCAGTATTTT
TRBD1 - TRBJ1-2 TRBV4-3 CASKTRAGTGDDGYTF TGCGCCAGCAAGACACGCGCGGGGACAGGGGACGATGGCTACACCTTC
TRBD2 - TRBJ2-3 TRBV3-1/TRBV3-2 CASSPLAGGVDTQYF TGTGCCAGCAGCCCACTAGCGGGAGGTGTAGATACGCAGTATTTT
TRBD1 - TRBJ2-7 TRBV6-5 CASSYGTGVHYEQYF TGTGCCAGCAGTTACGGGACAGGGGTTCACTACGAGCAGTACTTC
- - TRBJ2-5 TRBV5-1 CASSLIPTNRETQYF TGCGCCAGCAGCTTGATCCCGACCAACAGAGAGACCCAGTACTTC
- - TRBJ2-7 TRBV7-8 CASSLNPSYEQYF TGTGCCAGCAGCCTCAACCCCAGTTACGAGCAGTACTTC